The present T cell receptor beta chain was sequenced within a study of cytomegalovirus exposure and HLA in healthy donors. Trimming left V 2 bases short and J 2 bases short, with 14 bases between. Germline assignment: CDR1 ENHRY and CDR2 SYGVKD. This CDR3 comprises 16 residues. The PCR was carried out with 60 Vbeta primers and 13 Jbeta primers. TCRdb's copy holds only in-frame clones and misses some; the assay was immunoSEQ multiplex PCR. In the table there are 100,000 to 150,000 clones, approximately 61% of which are singletons. The chain couples TRBV10-3 to TRBJ2-3; the D gene is possibly TRBD2 (6 bases). This receptor was identified in a young man in good health and CMV-seropositive. Sequences were obtained from PBMCs. The CDR3 here is CAISEVLAPHTDTQYF. For the CDR3, the DNA is TGTGCCATCAGTGAGGTTCTAGCGCCCCACACAGATACGCAGTATTTT.